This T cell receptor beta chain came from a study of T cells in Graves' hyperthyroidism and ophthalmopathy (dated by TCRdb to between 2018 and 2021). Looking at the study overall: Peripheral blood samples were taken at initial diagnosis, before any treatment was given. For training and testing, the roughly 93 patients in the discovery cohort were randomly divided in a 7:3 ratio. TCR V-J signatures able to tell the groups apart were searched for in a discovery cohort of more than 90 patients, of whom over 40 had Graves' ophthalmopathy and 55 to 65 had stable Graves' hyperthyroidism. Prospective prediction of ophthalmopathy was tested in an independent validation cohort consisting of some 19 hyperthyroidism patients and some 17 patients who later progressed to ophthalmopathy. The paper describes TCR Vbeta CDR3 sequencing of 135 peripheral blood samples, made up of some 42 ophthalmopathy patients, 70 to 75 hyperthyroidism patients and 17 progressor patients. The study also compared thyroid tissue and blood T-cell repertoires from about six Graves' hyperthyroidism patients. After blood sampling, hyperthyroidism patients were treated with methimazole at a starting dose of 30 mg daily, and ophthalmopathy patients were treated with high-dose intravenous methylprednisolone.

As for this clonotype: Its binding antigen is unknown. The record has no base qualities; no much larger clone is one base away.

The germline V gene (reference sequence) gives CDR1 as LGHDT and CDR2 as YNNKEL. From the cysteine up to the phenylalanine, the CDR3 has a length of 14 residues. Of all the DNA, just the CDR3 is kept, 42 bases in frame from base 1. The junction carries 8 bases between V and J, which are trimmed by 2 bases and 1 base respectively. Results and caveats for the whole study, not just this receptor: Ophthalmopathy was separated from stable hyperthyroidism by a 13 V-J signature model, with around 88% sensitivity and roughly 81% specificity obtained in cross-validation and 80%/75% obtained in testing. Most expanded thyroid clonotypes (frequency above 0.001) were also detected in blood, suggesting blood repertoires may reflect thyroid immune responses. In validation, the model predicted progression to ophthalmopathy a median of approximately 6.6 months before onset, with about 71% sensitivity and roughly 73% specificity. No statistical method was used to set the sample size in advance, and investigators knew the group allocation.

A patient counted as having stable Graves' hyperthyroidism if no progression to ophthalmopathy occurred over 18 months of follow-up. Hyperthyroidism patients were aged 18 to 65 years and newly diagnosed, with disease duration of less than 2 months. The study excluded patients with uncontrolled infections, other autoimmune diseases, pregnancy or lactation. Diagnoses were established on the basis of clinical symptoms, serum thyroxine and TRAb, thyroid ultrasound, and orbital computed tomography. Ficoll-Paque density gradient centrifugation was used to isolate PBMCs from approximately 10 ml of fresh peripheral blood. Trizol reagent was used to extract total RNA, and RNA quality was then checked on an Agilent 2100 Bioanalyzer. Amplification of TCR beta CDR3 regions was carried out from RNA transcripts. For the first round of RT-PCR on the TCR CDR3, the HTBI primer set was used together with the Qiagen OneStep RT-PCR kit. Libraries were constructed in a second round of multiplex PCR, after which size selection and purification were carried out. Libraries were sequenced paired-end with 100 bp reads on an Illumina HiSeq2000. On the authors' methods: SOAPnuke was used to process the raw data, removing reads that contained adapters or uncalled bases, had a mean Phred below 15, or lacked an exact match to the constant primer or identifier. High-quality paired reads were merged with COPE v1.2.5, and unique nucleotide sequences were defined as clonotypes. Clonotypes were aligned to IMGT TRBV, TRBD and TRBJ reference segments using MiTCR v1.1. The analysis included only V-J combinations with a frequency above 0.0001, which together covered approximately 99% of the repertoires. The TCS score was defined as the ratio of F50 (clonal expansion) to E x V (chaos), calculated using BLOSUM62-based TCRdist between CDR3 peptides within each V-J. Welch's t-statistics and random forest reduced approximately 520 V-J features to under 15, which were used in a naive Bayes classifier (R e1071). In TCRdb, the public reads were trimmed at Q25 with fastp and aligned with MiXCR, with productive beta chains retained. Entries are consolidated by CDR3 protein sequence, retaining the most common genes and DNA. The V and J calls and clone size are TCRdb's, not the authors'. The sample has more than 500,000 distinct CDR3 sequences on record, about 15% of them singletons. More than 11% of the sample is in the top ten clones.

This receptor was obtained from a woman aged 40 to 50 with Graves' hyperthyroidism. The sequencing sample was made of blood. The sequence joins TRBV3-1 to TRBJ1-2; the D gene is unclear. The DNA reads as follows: TGTGCCAGCAGCCAACGGACGATTAACTATGGCTACACCTTC. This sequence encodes CASSQRTINYGYTF.